Detailed here is one T cell receptor beta chain. In the same sample, other DNA sequences code for this CDR3. Sequencing was performed with immunoSEQ multiplex PCR; in TCRdb, only in-frame clones are kept and a portion is missing. The sample includes 200,000 to 300,000 clones, more than 65% of them seen just once. This sample is part of a study of blood T cell repertoires in COVID-19. From germline, CDR1 is KGHSH and CDR2 LQKENI. The CDR3 contains 15 residues. Trimming shortened V by 3 bases and J by 0 bases, and 9 bases separated the two germline ends. The receptor's source is a man aged 40-55 years who had recovered from COVID-19. Sequencing was carried out using peripheral blood. The V gene is TRBV18, the J gene TRBJ1-3, with TRBD1 as a possible D gene (5 bases). Here the CDR3 DNA reads TGTGCCAGCTCACCTTCGGGACTCTCTGGAAACACCATATATTTT. Its protein is CASSPSGLSGNTIYF.